The rows below give T cell receptor beta chains drawn from one sample of a study of shared clonotypes between healthy human individuals. TCRdb's copy holds only in-frame clones and misses some; the assay was immunoSEQ multiplex PCR. The sample contains about a million clones, roughly 80% of which appear only once. Sequencing was done on a sample of memory CD4+ T cells from PBMCs. The receptors come from a man between 18 and 29 years old in good health. Some clones in this sample may be carry-over from other donors' samples. Both conserved end residues are part of each CDR3. D genes are given only for firm matches. Size values are once, few and many counts, or a class for expanded clones, and some rows have none.

>14|TRBJ1-1|TRBV4-3|few|-
TGCGCCAGCAGCCAAGATCGGTGGGTTACTGAAGCTTTCTTT
CASSQDRWVTEAFF
>16|TRBJ1-4|TRBV21-1|-|-
TGTGCCAGCAGCAAAGTGGCCGGGGGGCGCCTCGAAAAACTGTTTTTT
CASSKVAGGRLEKLFF
>16|TRBJ2-3|TRBV7-8|-|-
TGTGCCAGCAGCCTTACCCTCGGCGGGAGCACAGATACGCAGTATTTT
CASSLTLGGSTDTQYF
>15|TRBJ2-1|TRBV7-7|-|-
TGTGCCAGCAGCACCGGGCGGGCTCTGGGCAATGAGCAGTTCTTC
CASSTGRALGNEQFF
>15|TRBJ1-1|TRBV7-2|once|TRBD1
TGTGCCAGCAGCTTAGGTGGGACAGTGAACACTGAAGCTTTCTTT
CASSLGGTVNTEAFF
>13|TRBJ2-3|TRBV30|few|-
TGTGCCAACTCGCCGGGGCTACAAGATACGCAGTATTTT
CANSPGLQDTQYF
>15|TRBJ2-2|TRBV7-2|-|TRBD1
TGTGCCAGCAGCTTAGGGGGACAGGGCGTCGGGGAGCTGTTTTTT
CASSLGGQGVGELFF
>13|TRBJ2-1|TRBV5-1|-|TRBD1
TGCGCCAGCAGTCGGACAGGGGTCAGCGTACAGTTCTTC
CASSRTGVSVQFF
>15|TRBJ1-3|TRBV2|many|-
TGTGCCAGCAGGCAAACACTGGGTTCTGGAAACACCATATATTTT
CASRQTLGSGNTIYF
>15|TRBJ2-7|TRBV28|-|TRBD2
TGTGCCAGCAGTCCTGGGACTAGCGGGAGCCACGAGCAGTACTTC
CASSPGTSGSHEQYF
>17|TRBJ2-1|TRBV9|-|TRBD2
TGTGCCAGCAGCGTAGCTACGACTAGCGGGAGACACAATGAGCAGTTCTTC
CASSVATTSGRHNEQFF
>12|TRBJ2-2|TRBV5-1|-|-
TGCGCCAGCAGCTTGGCCGTCGGGGAGCTGTTTTTT
CASSLAVGELFF
>14|TRBJ2-7|TRBV4-1|-|-
TGCGCCAGCAGCCAAAGAGACGGGTCCCACGAGCAGTACTTC
CASSQRDGSHEQYF
>14|TRBJ1-2|TRBV15|-|TRBD1
TGTGCCACCAGCAGATCCGGGGACAGTCGTGGCTACACCTTC
CATSRSGDSRGYTF
>15|TRBJ2-7|TRBV5-1|-|-
TGCGCCAGCAGCCAGGGACCGGGCCTTACTGGTGAGCAGTACTTC
CASSQGPGLTGEQYF
>16|TRBJ2-3|TRBV5-6|once|TRBD1
TGTGCCAGCAGCTTCCGGGACAGGGACGGCACAGATACGCAGTATTTT
CASSFRDRDGTDTQYF
>20|TRBJ2-6|TRBV27|-|TRBD2
TGTGCCAGCAGTTTAGTCGGATTAGCGGGAGACAGTCCTGGGGCCAACGTCCTGACTTTC
CASSLVGLAGDSPGANVLTF
>15|TRBJ1-2|TRBV5-1|-|-
TGCGCCAGCAGCTTGGGGTACAGCTCGTTCTATGGCTACACCTTC
CASSLGYSSFYGYTF
>14|TRBJ2-7|TRBV5-1|-|-
TGCGCCAGCAGCTTGGCGGGTAATTCGAACGAGCAGTACTTC
CASSLAGNSNEQYF
>14|TRBJ1-5|TRBV11-2|-|-
TGTGCCAGCAGCTTAGGTACGTTCAATCAGCCCCAGCATTTT
CASSLGTFNQPQHF
>17|TRBJ1-6|TRBV19|-|-
TGTGCCAGCGAGGACGGGGGAGGGAGAATCTATAATTCACCCCTCCACTTT
CASEDGGGRIYNSPLHF
>16|TRBJ2-2|TRBV6-6|once|TRBD1
TGTGCCAGCAGAACATCCGGGACAGGGGGCACCGGGGAGCTGTTTTTT
CASRTSGTGGTGELFF
>15|TRBJ1-3|TRBV18|few|-
TGTGCCAGCTCACAACAGGGCGTCCCTGGAAACACCATATATTTT
CASSQQGVPGNTIYF
>15|TRBJ2-6|TRBV19|-|-
TGTGCCAGTGTCGCGTTGAGTGCCGGGGCCAACGTCCTGACTTTC
CASVALSAGANVLTF
>13|TRBJ1-4|TRBV6-5|-|TRBD1
TGTGCCAGCAGTTACCCGAACAGGGGCTGTAAAGTTTTT
CASSYPNRGCKVF
>15|TRBJ2-2|TRBV23-1|-|TRBD2
TGCGCCAGCAGTCAAGCGGGACTAGCCACCGGGGAGCTGTTTTTT
CASSQAGLATGELFF
>12|TRBJ1-1|TRBV11-3|once|-
TGTGCCAGCAGTTTGGACAGCTCTGAAGCTTTCTTT
CASSLDSSEAFF
>15|TRBJ2-5|TRBV30|-|-
TGTGCCTGGAGTGTCGGACAGCCTGGACAAGAGACCCAGTACTTC
CAWSVGQPGQETQYF
>16|TRBJ2-3|TRBV4-3|-|-
TGCGCCAGCAGCCAAGAGGCAGGGGGGGGGACAGATACGCAGTATTTT
CASSQEAGGGTDTQYF
>15|TRBJ1-5|TRBV10-3|-|TRBD1
TGTGCCATCAGTGAGGAGGACAGGGGTAATCAGCCCCAGCATTTT
CAISEEDRGNQPQHF
>16|TRBJ2-2|TRBV19|-|TRBD2
TGTGCCAGTAAAACTAGCGGGAGAAGGTTGACCGGGGAGCTGTTTTTT
CASKTSGRRLTGELFF
>14|TRBJ2-7|TRBV7-6|-|TRBD1
TGTGCCAGCAGTGCCGGGACAGGGGGCCTCGAGCAGTACTTC
CASSAGTGGLEQYF
>16|TRBJ2-3|TRBV5-4|-|-
TGTGCCAGCAGCCAGCCCTCAGGGGAGGGGACAGATACGCAGTATTTT
CASSQPSGEGTDTQYF
>12|TRBJ1-5|TRBV19|once|-
TGTGCCAGTTCGTATAGCAATCAGCCCCAGCATTTT
CASSYSNQPQHF
>15|TRBJ2-3|TRBV29-1|-|-
TGCAGCGTTGGACGGCCCGACTCTAGCACGGATACGCAGTATTTT
CSVGRPDSSTDTQYF
>16|TRBJ2-6|TRBV6-5|-|-
TGTGCCAGCAGTTACTTGCGGCCCTCTGGGGCCAACGTCCTGACTTTC
CASSYLRPSGANVLTF
>14|TRBJ1-1|TRBV6-6|-|TRBD1
TGTGCCAGCAGATCCGACAGGGGAATCGCTGAAGCTTTCTTT
CASRSDRGIAEAFF
>15|TRBJ2-2|TRBV5-1|-|TRBD2
TGCGCCAGCAGCCTAGCGGGAGAACGCACCGGGGAGCTGTTTTTT
CASSLAGERTGELFF
>17|TRBJ1-2|TRBV19|-|TRBD1
TGTGCCAGTAGTTCCCTCACCGGACAGGGGCGGTACTATGGCTACACCTTC
CASSSLTGQGRYYGYTF
>15|TRBJ2-1|TRBV5-1|-|TRBD2
TGCGCCAGCAGCTCACTAGCGGGAGGGCTAAATGAGCAGTTCTTC
CASSSLAGGLNEQFF
>16|TRBJ1-1|TRBV6-5|few|TRBD1
TGTGCCAGCAGTTCGACGGGGACAGGAGGGAACACTGAAGCTTTCTTT
CASSSTGTGGNTEAFF
>17|TRBJ2-6|TRBV9|-|-
TGTGCCAGCAGCCCGGTTGGTATGAGTCCTGGGGCCAACGTCCTGACTTTC
CASSPVGMSPGANVLTF
>15|TRBJ2-5|TRBV28|-|TRBD1
TGTGCCAGCACTCAAATGAGGGGGCCGGGAGAGACCCAGTACTTC
CASTQMRGPGETQYF